A selection of T cell receptor beta chains follows, all from one sample in a study of blood T cell repertoires in COVID-19. Assay: immunoSEQ multiplex PCR; the TCRdb copy retains only in-frame clones and omits some. The table lists about 150,000 clones, 80% to 90% of them singletons. The sample was peripheral blood. These receptors all stem from a woman aged 50 to 60 with acute or convalescent COVID-19. The CDR3 runs from the conserved cysteine through the conserved F or W. A D gene is named only where the DNA matches it firmly.

d_gene	v_gene	CDR3aa
TRBD2	TRBV7-2	CASSKGLAGLTDTQYF
NA	TRBV11-3	CASSLFGGTYNEQFF
TRBD1	TRBV12-3/TRBV12-4	CASRQGSEKLFF
TRBD2	TRBV7-7	CASSPGLAGSTDTQYF
NA	TRBV12-3/TRBV12-4	CASSALRYGYTF
TRBD1	TRBV11-2	CASSLTGGTGGAGELFF
NA	TRBV7-3	CASSSGSRDYNSPLHF
NA	TRBV7-3	CASSLGTTDTGELFF
TRBD1	TRBV3-1/TRBV3-2	CASSQESGQVGTEAFF
TRBD1	TRBV3-1/TRBV3-2	CASSPGTGAGNTIYF
TRBD1	TRBV20-1	CSASDRGNIQYF
NA	TRBV6-6	CASSYSKGHGAFF
TRBD2	TRBV4-2	CASSQVTAGLVYEQYF
TRBD1	TRBV24-1	CATSDYDRAVAEAFF
NA	TRBV5-1	CASSFPADSTDTQYF
NA	TRBV5-6	CASSSRTFGNSPLHF
NA	TRBV5-4	CASSLGPGQIYGYTF
TRBD2	TRBV9	CASSASGTTYNEQFF
NA	TRBV12-3/TRBV12-4	CATRGIGNTIYF
TRBD1	TRBV7-9	CASTDRGKVSNEKLFF
TRBD1	TRBV4-1	CASSQDGQGAYYYGYTF
TRBD1	TRBV3-1/TRBV3-2	CASSRQGNTGELFF
TRBD1	TRBV10-3	CATGQGMNTEAFF
NA	TRBV19	CASALPTVNTEAFF
NA	TRBV11-2	CASSLQSRARGYTF
NA	TRBV20-1	CSTSSHNEQFF
TRBD1	TRBV4-2	CASSQEGGAPYEQYF
NA	TRBV7-8	CASSLIGEAYGYTF
NA	TRBV10-3	CAIRAGDTEAFF
TRBD1	TRBV7-6	CASSITRDRTAYEQYF
TRBD2	TRBV9	CASSSGLAGITDTQYF
TRBD2	TRBV24-1	CATSDAGLAGGETQYF
NA	TRBV6-5	CASSYRGATNEKLFF
TRBD1	TRBV7-3	CASSLTFPKDRGPGGYTF
TRBD1	TRBV3-1/TRBV3-2	CASSPTGGYGYTF
TRBD1	TRBV3-1/TRBV3-2	CASSQGRQGAGYTF
NA	TRBV4-1	CASSQPRQSEQFF
NA	TRBV10-3	CAISQNTEAFF
TRBD1	TRBV7-2	CASSLHQTGAYNEQFF
NA	TRBV6-4	CASSDSPNSGANVLTF
NA	TRBV20-1	CSASTQGSYGYTF
NA	TRBV28	CASSLSGTNYGYTF
TRBD2	TRBV19	CASSRGREETQYF
TRBD2	TRBV3-1/TRBV3-2	CASSQVASGTYNEQFF
TRBD2	TRBV25-1	CASSGTSGYTQYF
TRBD1	TRBV4-1	CASRGGTGARTEAFF
TRBD2	TRBV2	CASRVGTSGTGEQFF
TRBD2	TRBV4-2	CASSQGGGRTTYEQYF
NA	TRBV21-1	CASSKSDSYNEQFF
TRBD1	TRBV7-8	CASSKGQDPYEQYF
TRBD2	TRBV4-2	CASSQEGLGTDGAGGPREQYF
TRBD2	TRBV6-5	CASRRTSGTIEQYF
TRBD1	TRBV6-5	CASSSFGTGDRRTQYF
NA	TRBV5-4	CASSLNSYGYTF
TRBD2	TRBV27	CASSGLAGAPNEQFF
TRBD1	TRBV30	CAWSVRDRQNQPQHF
NA	TRBV12-3/TRBV12-4	CATLGGPTGELFF
NA	TRBV20-1	CSASDFAGDLGTEAFF
TRBD2	TRBV7-3	CASSSGTTGDTQYF